Listed below are T cell receptor beta chains from one sample, sequenced in a study of T cell responses to AZD1222 COVID-19 vaccine. Method: immunoSEQ multiplex PCR; TCRdb's copy keeps in-frame clones and lacks some. This sample carries over 110,000 clones, 80% to 95% of them seen once, and the ten largest clones take 1.7%. The sample consisted of peripheral blood, taken on day 0 of AZD1222 vaccination. Receptors originate from an adult in good health. The CDR3 runs from the conserved cysteine through the conserved F or W. A D gene is named only where the DNA matches it firmly. Expanded clones get a size class; other rows say once, few or many, or leave the size out.

clone_size | j_call | d_call | v_call | cdr3_nt | cdr3_aa
NA | TRBJ1-1 | NA | TRBV28 | TGTGCCAGCAGTCTTACTCCGGGGGGGATGAACACTGAAGCTTTCTTT | CASSLTPGGMNTEAFF
NA | TRBJ2-7 | NA | TRBV2 | TGTGCCAGCAGTGCAAGGTATCTGTCCTACGAGCAGTACTTC | CASSARYLSYEQYF
NA | TRBJ2-2 | TRBD1 | TRBV11-2 | TGTGCCAGCAGCTTCGAGACAGGGGGACATTCCACCGGGGAGCTGTTTTTT | CASSFETGGHSTGELFF
NA | TRBJ1-2 | NA | TRBV5-6 | TGTGCCAGCAGCTTGAAGGGGCAGGCCTATGGCTACACCTTC | CASSLKGQAYGYTF
NA | TRBJ2-7 | NA | TRBV18 | TGTGCCAGCTCACCAGCCGGCAGTTTAGGACGTTTGCCCTACGAGCAGTACTTC | CASSPAGSLGRLPYEQYF
NA | TRBJ2-1 | TRBD2 | TRBV6-5 | TGTGCCAGCAGTTACACTAGCGGCTCCTACAATGAGCAGTTCTTC | CASSYTSGSYNEQFF
NA | TRBJ2-1 | NA | TRBV30 | TGTGCCTGGAGTACGGCTCTGAATGAGCAGTTCTTC | CAWSTALNEQFF
NA | TRBJ2-2 | NA | TRBV2 | TGTGCCACCGGACCAGGTGCAAATTACGGGGAGCTGTTTTTT | CATGPGANYGELFF
NA | TRBJ1-4 | NA | TRBV30 | TGTGCCTGGAGTGTAGGACAGCTCGGGATATTGTTTTTT | CAWSVGQLGILFF
NA | TRBJ2-3 | NA | TRBV28 | TGTGCCAGCAATAGCGCAGATACGCAGTATTTT | CASNSADTQYF
NA | TRBJ2-2 | NA | TRBV7-3 | TGTGCCAGCAGCCCCACCCCCGGCAGCTACACCGGGGAGCTGTTTTTT | CASSPTPGSYTGELFF
NA | TRBJ1-2 | NA | TRBV5-6 | TGTGCCAGCAGCTTGGAGGCCGACTATGGCTACACCTTC | CASSLEADYGYTF
NA | TRBJ1-6 | TRBD1 | TRBV11-2 | TGTGCCAGCAGCTTAGTACAGGGGCGGAATTCACCCCTCCACTTT | CASSLVQGRNSPLHF
once | TRBJ1-1 | TRBD1 | TRBV27 | TGTGCCAGCAGTGGCGGACAGGAAGCTGAAGCTTTCTTT | CASSGGQEAEAFF
NA | TRBJ1-2 | TRBD1 | TRBV11-2 | TGTGCCAGCAGCTCTCCCCGCAGGGGGAATCACTATGGCTACACCTTC | CASSSPRRGNHYGYTF
NA | TRBJ2-2 | TRBD1 | TRBV6-1 | TGTGCCAGCAGTGCATTGACAGGGTCGCTTACCGGGGAGCTGTTTTTT | CASSALTGSLTGELFF